The 10 T cell receptor beta chains listed next were all sequenced from one sample in a study of T cells in women clearing cervical HPV infection. The method was immunoSEQ multiplex PCR; TCRdb's version includes in-frame clones alone and lacks a portion of them. This repertoire includes some 46,000 clones. The sequenced material came from blood buffy coat. The receptors stem from a woman between 18 and 70 years old with a cervical HPV16 infection that either progressed to CIN3+ or cleared (not recorded which).

With regard to this clone: The CDR3 end lies 3 residues beyond the end of the read and is filled in from the germline J gene. This chain joins TRBV19 and TRBJ1-2; no clear D gene. In germline, CDR1 is LNHDA, CDR2 SQIVND (reference sequence). V lost 7 bases and J lost 2, with 5 bases in between. The CDR3 has 11 residues. CDR3 DNA, as far as it was read: TGTGCCAGTACAACAAACTATGGC. As protein: CASTTNYG. The complete CDR3 sequence is CASTTNYGYTF.

Concerning this clone itself: The read finishes 3 residues shy of the CDR3 end, and the germline J gene is used to complete it. The chain recombines TRBV7-3 with TRBJ2-1, with 9 bases matching TRBD1. V shed 4 bases and J 5 bases; nucleotides not matched to a gene: 6. Germline V CDR1 and CDR2: SGHTA, FQGTGA. This CDR3 spans 15 amino acids. The sequenced part of the CDR3 DNA is TGTGCCAGCAGCTCCCCGGGACAGGGAAACAATGAG. Protein product: CASSSPGQGNNE. The CDR3 reads in full as CASSSPGQGNNEQFF. Together with reference TRBV7-3 and TRBJ2-1, the CDR3 gives the full variable domain: GAGVSQTPSNKVTEKGKYVELRCDPISGHTALYWYRQSLGQGPEFLIYFQGTGAADDSGLPNDRFFAVRPEGSVSTLKIQRTERGDSAVYLCASSSPGQGNNEQFFGPGTRLTVL.

On this clone itself: The read comes to an end 3 residues before the CDR3 does, leaving the germline J gene to fill in the end. The chain combines TRBV20-1 with TRBJ2-5; TRBD1 aligns across 9 bases. The CDR3 totals 15 residues. V was clipped by 5 bases and J by 4 bases; unmatched bases: 11. Germline CDR1 reads DFQATT; CDR2 reads SNEGSKA (reference sequence). CDR3 amino acids: CSAGTGPRFSETQYF. The CDR3 bases that were read are TGCAGTGCTGGGACAGGGCCGAGGTTTTCAGAGACC.

CDR3 sequence: CAWSAPWGVLYEQYF. CDR3 bases read: TGTGCCTGGAGTGCCCCATGGGGGGTCCTCTACGAG. This rearrangement joins TRBV30 to TRBJ2-7; TRBD2 is a possible D gene (6 bases). The read is 3 residues too short to cover the CDR3 end, so that end is filled in from the germline J gene. Trimming removed 1 base at V and 3 bases at J, with 16 bases between. The CDR3 spans 15 residues. Looked up from germline, CDR1 is GTSNPN and CDR2 is SVGIG (reference sequence).

Worth noting for this clone: The read stops 3 residues short of the end of the CDR3; the missing end is completed from the germline J gene. The chain links TRBV14 to TRBJ2-2, with TRBD1 matching over 10 bases. The CDR3 extends over 15 amino acids. Germline CDR1 reads SGHDN; CDR2 reads FVKESK. With 7 bases clipped from V and 6 bases from J, the junction kept 8 bases outside the gene matches. CDR3 bases read: TGTGCCAGCACCGGGACAGGGGTGCCATCCGGGGAG. It codes for CASTGTGVPSGE. The entire CDR3 protein reads CASTGTGVPSGELFF.

Concerning this clone itself: The read comes to an end 3 residues before the CDR3 does, leaving the germline J gene to fill in the end. The V gene is TRBV5-5, the J gene TRBJ2-7; a possible D gene is TRBD1 (6 bases). This CDR3 is built from 15 residues. V was clipped by 0 bases and J by 3 bases, with 13 bases between them. Per germline, CDR1 SGHKS and CDR2 YYEKEE (reference sequence). The CDR3 DNA, read in part, is TGTGCCAGCAGCTTGGATGGGCAGGGACACTACGAG. Residues: CASSLDGQGHYE. The whole CDR3 reads CASSLDGQGHYEQYF.

Comments on this clone: The CDR3 end is not reached by the read, which stops 3 residues before it; the germline J gene fills it in. The chain couples TRBV19 to TRBJ2-3, with no clear D. The V end was cut by 6 bases, the J end by 5 bases, with 12 bases between. The CDR3 contains 13 residues. Per the germline V gene, CDR1 is LNHDA and CDR2 is SQIVND (reference sequence). CDR3: CASSPTGRDTQYF. The DNA read from the CDR3 is TGTGCCAGTAGCCCTACTGGGCGAGATACG.

Note on this clone: The read ends 3 residues early relative to the CDR3; the germline J gene fills the gap. This sequence joins TRBV7-2 and TRBJ1-1, with a weak D call TRBD1 (6 bases). Trimming removed 5 bases from V and 6 bases from J, with 16 bases in between. The CDR3 is 14 residues long. Germline V gene lookup returns CDR1 SGHTA and CDR2 FQGNSA. CDR3 amino acids: CASSPRQDASEAFF. Incomplete CDR3 DNA: TGTGCCAGCAGCCCGCGACAGGACGCGTCTGAA.

On this clone itself: The read falls 3 residues short of the CDR3 end, and the missing part is taken from the germline J gene. V and J are TRBV20-1 and TRBJ2-3; TRBD2 aligns across 8 bases. V lost 3 bases to trimming and J lost 2 bases; unmatched junction nucleotides: 10. Germline values: CDR1 DFQATT, CDR2 SNEGSKA (reference sequence). The CDR3 is made up of 16 amino acids. The CDR3 DNA, read in part, is TGCAGTGCTAGCTTCCTAAGCGGGGGAGTCACAGATACG. It translates to CSASFLSGGVTDT. The CDR3 as a whole reads CSASFLSGGVTDTQYF.

In the case of this clone: Read data end 3 residues before the CDR3 end; the end is taken from the germline J gene. The J gene is TRBJ2-7, the V gene TRBV6-2 or TRBV6-3; 7 bases agree with TRBD1. The CDR3 has 17 amino acids. J gave up 6 bases and V 6 bases, and 20 bases lay outside the gene matches. CDR1 and CDR2 from the germline V gene are MNHEY and SVGEGT. Incomplete CDR3 DNA: TGTGCCAGCAGCCCTATCTACAGGGGCCCAGCGAAGGGCGAG. Its protein product is CASSPIYRGPAKGE. The whole CDR3 is CASSPIYRGPAKGEQYF.